The next 20 T cell receptor beta chains were all read from a single sample in a study of blood T cell repertoires in COVID-19. Assay used: immunoSEQ multiplex PCR; TCRdb lists only in-frame clones, some missing. The data contain over 80,000 clones, 86% of them singletons. Sequencing was performed on peripheral blood. These receptors were collected from a man aged 45 to 65 with acute or convalescent COVID-19.

The chain is built from TRBV7-3 and TRBJ1-1, with TRBD1 matching 9 bases. The CDR3 is made up of 17 amino acids. Germline V lookup: CDR1 SGHTA, CDR2 FQGTGA. After removal of 0 bases from V and 5 bases from J, the junction contained 10 bases not matched to a gene. In DNA, the CDR3 is TGTGCCAGCAGCTTAACCCCCGGGACAGGGCCGCGTACTGAAGCTTTCTTT. This translates into CASSLTPGTGPRTEAFF.

V gene TRBV19 combines with J gene TRBJ2-1, with D perhaps matching TRBD2 (5 bases). This CDR3 contains 15 residues. V was pared by 3 bases and J by 8 bases, with 17 bases between. CDR1 LNHDA and CDR2 SQIVND come from the germline V gene (reference sequence). The CDR3 reads CASSMANNDGDEQFF. CDR3 bases: TGTGCCAGTAGTATGGCCAACAACGACGGGGATGAGCAGTTCTTC. Full variable domain (missing parts from reference TRBV19 and TRBJ2-1): DGGITQSPKYLFRKEGQNVTLSCEQNLNHDAMYWYRQDPGQGLRLIYYSQIVNDFQKGDIAEGYSVSREKKESFPLTVTSAQKNPTAFYLCASSMANNDGDEQFFGPGTRLTVL.

V gene TRBV19 combines with J gene TRBJ2-1; TRBD2 matches at 11 bases. V dropped 5 bases and J dropped 9; count of bases not matched to a gene: 9. The CDR3 covers 15 residues. Germline-derived CDR1 and CDR2 are LNHDA and SQIVND (reference sequence). The CDR3 nucleotides read TGTGCCAGTAGTTCAATGACTAGCGGGACGACTGAGCAGTTCTTC. Encoded protein: CASSSMTSGTTEQFF.

This clone was detected once. The V and J genes are TRBV11-2 and TRBJ2-2; TRBD2 matches at 7 bases. There are 12 residues in the CDR3. The V and J ends lost 5 bases and 10 bases, in that order; junction bases with no gene match: 4. Germline CDR1 and CDR2: SGHAT and FQNNGV. Here the CDR3 DNA reads TGTGCCAGCAGCCGGACTAGTGTGGAGCTGTTTTTT. Protein: CASSRTSVELFF. The full variable domain, completed using reference TRBV11-2 and TRBJ2-2, is EAGVAQSPRYKIIEKRQSVAFWCNPISGHATLYWYQQILGQGPKLLIQFQNNGVVDDSQLPKDRFSAERLKGVDSTLKIQPAKLEDSAVYLCASSRTSVELFFGEGSRLTVL.

The V and J genes are TRBV5-1 and TRBJ2-1, with D perhaps matching TRBD2 (5 bases). Trimming took 0 bases from V and 4 from J, leaving 14 bases between them. The CDR3 is 16 amino acids. Germline loops: CDR1 SGHRS, CDR2 YFSETQ. Here the CDR3 DNA reads TGCGCCAGCAGCTTGGTCGGGGTAACCGTGTACAATGAGCAGTTCTTC. Its protein is CASSLVGVTVYNEQFF.

The V gene is TRBV19, the J gene TRBJ2-2, with D possibly matching TRBD2 (5 bases). The germline V and J ends were trimmed by 8 bases and 4 bases, with 14 bases remaining between them. The CDR3 covers 14 residues. CDR1 and CDR2 from the germline V gene are LNHDA and SQIVND (reference sequence). The DNA for the CDR3 is TGTGCCAGTGCAAGCGGTTCGATCACCGGGGAGCTGTTTTTT. Translating it yields CASASGSITGELFF.

This clone was detected only a few times. This chain joins TRBV30 and TRBJ1-1; weak D call: TRBD1 (5 bases). V was trimmed by 3 bases and J by 4 bases, leaving 15 bases between them. Per the germline V gene, CDR1 is GTSNPN and CDR2 is SVGIG (reference sequence). This CDR3 contains 14 residues. CDR3 bases: TGTGCCTGGAGCAAAGGGGTCTGGATCACTGAAGCTTTCTTT. Its translation: CAWSKGVWITEAFF.

The rearrangement uses TRBV19 and TRBJ2-7, with D uncertain. The CDR3 is 13 residues long. V was shortened by 1 base and J by 2 bases, with 6 bases between the two germline ends. CDR1 and CDR2 from the germline V gene are LNHDA and SQIVND (reference sequence). CDR3 loop: CASSIGTTYEQYF. The CDR3 nucleotides read TGTGCCAGTAGTATAGGAACAACCTACGAGCAGTACTTC.

V is TRBV7-9 and J is TRBJ2-1; D ambiguous. Germline loops: CDR1 SEHNR, CDR2 FQNEAQ (reference sequence). Trimming shortened V by 7 bases and J by 5 bases, and 12 bases separated the two germline ends. The CDR3 contains 13 residues. CDR3 coding DNA: TGTGCCAGCAATGGAGTAATTCACAATGAGCAGTTCTTC. Translating it yields CASNGVIHNEQFF.

This clone was counted a few times. V usage is TRBV11-2 and J usage is TRBJ2-5; a possible D gene is TRBD1 (5 bases). CDR1 and CDR2 from the germline V gene are SGHAT and FQNNGV. V lost 1 base to trimming and J lost 5 bases, with 17 bases between them. There are 16 residues in the CDR3. The CDR3 DNA is TGTGCCAGCAGCTTAGTTCATGGGGCCATCGGGGAGACCCAGTACTTC. Translating gives CASSLVHGAIGETQYF. The variable domain in full, completed from reference TRBV11-2 and TRBJ2-5, reads EAGVAQSPRYKIIEKRQSVAFWCNPISGHATLYWYQQILGQGPKLLIQFQNNGVVDDSQLPKDRFSAERLKGVDSTLKIQPAKLEDSAVYLCASSLVHGAIGETQYFGPGTRLLVL.

The rearrangement links TRBV21-1 to TRBJ1-6; the table names TRBD1, a call not compared with the DNA. TRBV21-1 corresponds to a pseudogene. The CDR3 runs 19 residues. CDR3 region: CASSKSTTGASSYNSPLHF. CDR3 coding DNA: TGTGCCAGCAGCAAATCCACGACAGGGGCGAGCTCCTATAATTCACCCCTCCACTTT.

The chain uses TRBV10-1 and TRBJ1-1; D is unclear. CDR1 and CDR2 (germline): WNHNN, SYGVQD (reference sequence). CDR3 length: 14 residues. The V and J ends lost 4 bases and 2 bases respectively, with 11 bases between them. CDR3 coding DNA: TGCGCCAGCAGTGTTACCGGTCCAAACACTGAAGCTTTCTTT. Its protein product is CASSVTGPNTEAFF.

The chain combines TRBV7-8 with TRBJ2-7, with unresolved D. Germline-derived CDR1 and CDR2 are SGHVS and FQNEAQ. Trimming removed 4 bases at V and 6 bases at J, with 16 bases between. The CDR3 runs to 14 residues. The CDR3 reads CASSSVSGFGEQYF. The CDR3 nucleotides read TGTGCCAGCAGCTCCGTGTCAGGATTCGGCGAGCAGTACTTC.

This clone was observed a handful of times. The chain links TRBV9 to TRBJ2-1; weak D call: TRBD2 (5 bases). This CDR3 spans 12 amino acids. The ends were cut back, 0 bases at V and 9 bases at J, with 7 bases in the middle. Per germline, CDR1 SGDLS and CDR2 YYNGEE. The CDR3 here is CASSVVAGEQFF. The DNA of the CDR3 is TGTGCCAGCAGCGTAGTGGCGGGTGAGCAGTTCTTC.

The gene calls are TRBV7-2 and TRBJ1-1; tentatively, D is TRBD1 (6 bases). V was trimmed by 2 bases and J by 10 bases, leaving 14 bases between them. The germline V gene has CDR1 SGHTA and CDR2 FQGNSA. The CDR3 length is 13 residues. CDR3 DNA: TGTGCCAGCAGCTTAACTTCCGCAGGGGTAGCTTTCTTT. It codes for CASSLTSAGVAFF. The whole variable domain, filled in from reference TRBV7-2 and TRBJ1-1, reads GAGVSQSPSNKVTEKGKDVELRCDPISGHTALYWYRQSLGQGLEFLIYFQGNSAPDKSGLPSDRFSAERTGGSVSTLTIQRTQQEDSAVYLCASSLTSAGVAFFGQGTRLTVV.

This CDR3 is CASSLVRGRETEAFF. In DNA form, the CDR3 reads TGTGCCAGCAGCCTGGTCCGGGGGAGGGAGACTGAAGCTTTCTTT. This rearrangement joins TRBV11-2 to TRBJ1-1; tentatively, D is TRBD1 (5 bases). Looked up from germline, CDR1 is SGHAT and CDR2 is FQNNGV. This CDR3 has 15 amino acids. Trimming stripped 5 bases from V and 5 bases from J, with 18 bases between.

Concerning this clone: One junction end does not reproduce the germline sequence, and a read error may be involved. V is TRBV7-7 and J is TRBJ2-7; perhaps TRBD2 as D (5 bases). From germline, CDR1 is SSHAT and CDR2 FNYEAQ (reference sequence). The CDR3 extends over 16 amino acids. The CDR3 protein is CASSRSEGSPPGEQYF. In DNA form, the CDR3 reads TGTGCTAGCAGTAGAAGCGAGGGCTCACCCCCCGGGGAGCAGTACTTC.

V usage is TRBV9 and J usage is TRBJ2-3, with 12 bases aligning to TRBD2. The CDR3 is 17 residues long. CDR1 is SGDLS and CDR2 is YYNGEE in the germline V gene. V dropped 3 bases and J dropped 2; count of bases not matched to a gene: 7. The CDR3 loop reads CASSGRLAGVSTDTQYF. The CDR3 nucleotides are TGTGCCAGCAGCGGCCGACTAGCGGGAGTCTCCACAGATACGCAGTATTTT.

This sequence joins TRBV5-1 and TRBJ1-1; possible D gene TRBD1, 6 bases. Trimming removed 6 bases from V and 2 bases from J, with 17 bases in between. The CDR3 runs 15 residues. Germline V CDR1 and CDR2: SGHRS, YFSETQ. The CDR3: CASIDIDRLNTEAFF. The CDR3, as DNA: TGCGCCAGCATCGACATAGACAGGCTTAACACTGAAGCTTTCTTT.

The chain combines TRBV15 with TRBJ1-3; 8 bases align to TRBD1. From germline, CDR1 is LNHNV and CDR2 YYDKDF (reference sequence). This CDR3 is built from 16 residues. The trim removed 2 bases at V and 0 bases at J, leaving 3 bases unmatched. CDR3 in amino acids: CATSRRQGASGNTIYF. The CDR3 DNA reads TGTGCCACCAGCAGACGTCAGGGGGCCTCTGGAAACACCATATATTTT.